These 4 T cell receptor beta chains share one sample of origin, sequenced in a study of vaccination and CD4 T cells after COVID-19. The treatment here: approximately 10-day PBMC culture with coronavirus spike peptide pools or control peptides (ViraFEST assay). At the Johns Hopkins FTIC core, DNA taken from cultured CD4+ T cells was sequenced by way of the Oncomine TCR Beta short-read assay. TCRdb reprocessed the PCR reads with MiXCR, giving one entry per CDR3 protein. The sample contains about 10,000 distinct CDR3 sequences, roughly 70% of which appear only once. These TCRs' antigens remain unknown. Sample: CD4+ T cells from blood, cultured in vitro. The receptor set was obtained from a human donor who had recovered from COVID-19.

V gene TRBV6-2 or TRBV6-3 combines with J gene TRBJ2-5, with 7 bases aligning to TRBD2. Germline values: CDR1 MNHEY, CDR2 SVGEGT. The CDR3 runs 19 residues. V gave up 0 bases and J gave up 2 bases; unmatched junction bases: 15. Here the CDR3 reads CASSYSMFPGRGGQETQYF. For the CDR3, the DNA is TGTGCCAGCAGTTACTCGATGTTCCCAGGGAGGGGAGGTCAAGAGACCCAGTACTTC.

This clonotype was picked up a small number of times. The chain uses TRBV7-9 and TRBJ1-1, with D perhaps TRBD1 (5 bases). Germline assignment: CDR1 SEHNR and CDR2 FQNEAQ (reference sequence). This CDR3 comprises 14 residues. Between the trimmed V and J ends, which lost 5 bases and 0 bases, there was a span of 10 bases. The CDR3 reads CASSVQALNTEAFF. In nucleotides, the CDR3 is TGTGCCAGCAGCGTACAGGCCCTGAACACTGAAGCTTTCTTT.

The chain employs TRBV7-6 and TRBJ1-3; D is unresolved. From germline, CDR1 is SGHVS and CDR2 FNYEAQ. There are 13 residues in the CDR3. The V gene lost 2 bases and the J gene lost 4 bases, with 6 bases spanning the gap. In DNA form, the CDR3 reads TGTGCCAGCAGCTTAAGCAGGGGAAACACCATATATTTT. Residues: CASSLSRGNTIYF.

In its sample, this clonotype was seen a few times. The V gene is TRBV6-5, the J gene TRBJ2-2; D is uncertain. Germline loops: CDR1 MNHEY, CDR2 SVGAGI. V was pared by 0 bases and J by 2 bases, with 10 bases between. CDR3 length: 16 residues. DNA for the CDR3: TGTGCCAGCAGTTACTCGTGGCAGGCAAACACCGGGGAGCTGTTTTTT. It is translated as CASSYSWQANTGELFF.